These 5 T cell receptor beta chains were all obtained from the same sample, sequenced in a study of cytomegalovirus exposure and HLA in healthy donors. 60 Vbeta and 13 Jbeta primers were used in PCR. The protocol was immunoSEQ multiplex PCR, while the TCRdb copy is restricted to in-frame clones and leaves out a portion. The sample lists approximately 140,000 clones, around 77% occurring once. Sequencing used PBMCs. These receptors all stem from a woman aged 50 to 60 in good health and CMV-seronegative.

This clone was found a few times. V is TRBV6-1 and J is TRBJ1-4; D uncertain. The CDR3 has 16 amino acids. The V end lost 1 base, the J end lost 4 bases, and 13 bases lay between the germline ends. Germline assignment: CDR1 MNHNS and CDR2 SASEGT. CDR3 DNA: TGTGCCAGCAGTGAAGTAAGTCGGACTAGTAATGAAAAACTGTTTTTT. This sequence encodes CASSEVSRTSNEKLFF.

The chain couples TRBV7-2 to TRBJ2-5; D unresolved. The length of the CDR3 is 14 residues. CDR1 is SGHTA, CDR2 FQGNSA, per germline. The V and J ends lost 0 bases and 1 base respectively, with 6 bases between them. The CDR3 nucleotides are TGTGCCAGCAGCTTAGCCAGATTCCAAGAGACCCAGTACTTC. It translates to CASSLARFQETQYF.

V and J are TRBV5-1 and TRBJ2-5, with 12 bases fitting TRBD1. The V and J ends lost 4 bases and 5 bases, in that order; junction bases with no gene match: 9. The length of the CDR3 is 16 residues. CDR1 SGHRS and CDR2 YFSETQ come from the germline V gene. The CDR3 region is CASSGAGTGGGETQYF. DNA of the CDR3: TGCGCCAGCAGCGGAGCCGGGACAGGGGGCGGGGAGACCCAGTACTTC.

This clone was observed a single time. The V and J genes are TRBV5-1 and TRBJ2-3; the D is unclear. The V gene lost 3 bases and the J gene lost 6 bases, with 11 bases spanning the gap. CDR1 is SGHRS, CDR2 YFSETQ, per germline. The CDR3 is made up of 13 amino acids. The CDR3, as DNA: TGCGCCAGCAGCTCATCTTTAGTTGATACGCAGTATTTT. It specifies CASSSSLVDTQYF.

This sequence joins TRBV5-1 and TRBJ1-4; the match to TRBD1 covers 8 bases. Germline V gives CDR1 SGHRS, CDR2 YFSETQ. V was clipped by 4 bases and J by 6 bases; unmatched bases: 8. This CDR3 has 15 amino acids. CDR3 amino acids: CASSQRTGGYEKLFF. CDR3 in DNA: TGCGCCAGCAGCCAAAGAACAGGGGGATATGAAAAACTGTTTTTT.